One and the same sample provided the 28 T cell receptor beta chains below, sequenced in a study of regulatory T cells in long-lasting Graves disease. Time point meaning: newly diagnosed GD, antithyroid drugs for less than 3 months. From RNA extracted from PBMCs, the TCR library was made. To make TCR beta libraries, researchers used iRepertoire HTBI primers and Arm-PCR of CDR3 regions. TCRdb independently ran MiXCR on the multiplex PCR reads; one entry per CDR3 protein. The data contain 400,000 to 650,000 distinct CDR3 sequences, more than 15% of them seen just once; the ten biggest clones take up 20% to 25%. These same records also appear under a second study, on T cells in Graves' hyperthyroidism and ophthalmopathy.

The starting material was peripheral blood mononuclear cells (PBMCs), obtained at new diagnosis, from a patient treated with antithyroid drugs. Every receptor here comes from a woman aged 40 to 65 with Graves disease.

This clonotype was detected ten times or more. This chain's CDR3 is CASSPTGYTDTQYF. The CDR3 nucleotides are TGTGCCAGCAGCCCCACAGGGTACACAGATACGCAGTATTTT. The gene calls are TRBV11-2 and TRBJ2-3; D possibly corresponds to TRBD1 (6 bases). V dropped 5 bases and J dropped 2 bases, with 11 bases sitting between them. Per the germline V gene, CDR1 is SGHAT and CDR2 is FQNNGV. This CDR3 region has 14 residues.

This clonotype was seen a handful of times. The chain couples TRBV20-1 to TRBJ1-5, with D perhaps matching TRBD1 (6 bases). Trimming removed 0 bases at V and 2 bases at J, with 11 bases between. The germline V gene encodes CDR1 DFQATT and CDR2 SNEGSKA (reference sequence). The CDR3 has 15 amino acids. The CDR3 DNA reads TGCAGTGCTAGAGAGGCAGGGGTCGGCAATCAGCCCCAGCATTTT. Translating it yields CSAREAGVGNQPQHF.

V and J are TRBV19 and TRBJ1-5; D may be TRBD1 (5 bases). The CDR3 length is 15 residues. V dropped 1 base and J dropped 4 bases, with 11 bases sitting between them. Germline-derived CDR1 and CDR2 are LNHDA and SQIVND (reference sequence). CDR3 protein: CASSIGWGENQPQHF. DNA for the CDR3: TGTGCCAGTAGTATAGGGTGGGGGGAAAATCAGCCCCAGCATTTT.

The V call is TRBV5-1, the J call TRBJ1-6; D remains unclear. The CDR3 is 12 residues long. V was cut by 7 bases and J by 13 bases, with 15 bases left in between. Germline CDR1 is SGHRS and CDR2 is YFSETQ. CDR3 region: CASSDGAWPLHF. CDR3 sequence (DNA): TGCGCCAGCTCGGACGGCGCTTGGCCCCTCCACTTT.

In this sample, this clonotype turned up many times. The chain is built from TRBV3-1 and TRBJ1-1, with a possible D match to TRBD1 (5 bases). The V and J ends lost 5 bases and 7 bases respectively, with 14 bases between them. CDR1 LGHDT and CDR2 YNNKEL come from the germline V gene (reference sequence). The CDR3 is 13 residues long. The CDR3 spells CASSATGTSEAFF. The CDR3 DNA reads TGTGCCAGCAGCGCAACCGGGACGAGTGAAGCTTTCTTT.

The chain carries TRBV13 and TRBJ2-1; 8 nucleotides line up with TRBD2. V lost 4 bases and J lost 8; bases outside the gene matches: 10. Germline V lookup: CDR1 PRHDT, CDR2 FYEKMQ (reference sequence). The length of the CDR3 is 15 residues. In nucleotides, the CDR3 is TGTGCCAGCAGCTGGCCGGGACTAGGAGACCATGAGCAGTTCTTC. This encodes CASSWPGLGDHEQFF.

This clonotype has more than one count but fewer than ten. V and J are TRBV6-1 and TRBJ1-1; no clear D gene. CDR1 and CDR2 (germline): MNHNS, SASEGT. Trimming took 8 bases from V and 0 from J, leaving 16 bases between them. The CDR3 length is 15 residues. CDR3 in amino acids: CASSAGKFMNTEAFF. CDR3 sequence (DNA): TGTGCCAGCTCCGCGGGAAAGTTCATGAACACTGAAGCTTTCTTT.

This chain joins TRBV5-5 and TRBJ1-6; D ambiguous. This CDR3 has 13 amino acids. Trimming removed 5 bases at V and 10 bases at J, with 13 bases between. The germline gives CDR1 SGHKS, CDR2 YYEKEE (reference sequence). The CDR3 is CASSSVSRSPLHF. The DNA for the CDR3 is TGTGCCAGCAGTTCTGTATCCAGGTCACCCCTCCACTTT.

The chain combines TRBV5-4 with TRBJ2-2; TRBD2 matches at 7 bases. The CDR3 loop spans 14 amino acids. CDR1 and CDR2 (germline): SGHNT, YYREEE (reference sequence). V dropped 4 bases and J dropped 5; count of bases not matched to a gene: 5. The CDR3 DNA reads as TGTGCCAGCAGCCAACTAGCGAGTACCGGGGAGCTGTTTTTT. It is translated as CASSQLASTGELFF.

The chain joins TRBV19 to TRBJ2-3; 11 bases align to TRBD2. V lost 3 bases, J lost 7 bases, and 9 bases stayed unmatched. CDR3 length: 16 residues. In germline, CDR1 is LNHDA, CDR2 SQIVND (reference sequence). This chain's CDR3 is CASSIGLAGGGNTQYF. The CDR3 DNA is TGTGCCAGTAGTATCGGGCTAGCGGGGGGCGGGAATACGCAGTATTTT.

This clonotype was recorded at least ten times. The DNA of the CDR3 is TGTGCCAGCAGTGCGACACCGAGGGACTATGGCTACACCTTC. It encodes CASSATPRDYGYTF. The chain links TRBV2 to TRBJ1-2, with D uncertain. The CDR3 is made up of 14 amino acids. V was cut by 4 bases and J by 3 bases, with 12 bases left in between. Germline V CDR1 and CDR2: SNHLY, FYNNEI.

This clonotype has a single count. This rearrangement joins TRBV18 to TRBJ2-3; 9 bases agree with TRBD1. Unmatched junction bases numbered 5, after V lost 6 bases and J lost 4 bases. CDR3 size: 14 residues. The V gene's germline CDR1 is KGHSH and CDR2 LQKENI. The CDR3 coding sequence is TGTGCCAGCTCCCCGCGGACAGGGGCAGATACGCAGTATTTT. Its translation: CASSPRTGADTQYF. Full variable domain (missing parts from reference TRBV18 and TRBJ2-3): NAGVMQNPRHLVRRRGQEARLRCSPMKGHSHVYWYRQLPEEGLKFMVYLQKENIIDESGMPKERFSAEFPKEGPSILRIQQVVRGDSAAYFCASSPRTGADTQYFGPGTRLTVL.

The chain has TRBV25-1 and TRBJ1-4; D uncertain. Germline CDR1 reads MGHDK; CDR2 reads SYGVNS. This CDR3 contains 13 residues. V was shortened by 6 bases and J by 6 bases, with 11 bases between the two germline ends. CDR3 nucleotides: TGTGCCAGCAGCCCCGGGGTGGATGAAAAACTGTTTTTT. Residues: CASSPGVDEKLFF.

At least ten counts were recorded for this clonotype. V is TRBV28 and J is TRBJ1-1; D unresolved. The CDR3 has 12 residues. CDR1 and CDR2 from the germline V gene are MDHEN and SYDVKM. Trimming removed 6 bases at V and 0 bases at J, with 5 bases between. CDR3 DNA sequence: TGTGCCAGCAGCCTCATGAACACTGAAGCTTTCTTT. It is translated as CASSLMNTEAFF.

The genes are TRBV12-3 or TRBV12-4 and TRBJ2-3; TRBD2 aligns across 15 bases. CDR3 length: 15 residues. J lost 13 bases, V lost 5 bases, and 10 bases had no gene match. CDR3 sequence (DNA): TGTGCCAGCAGTCGCTGGACTAGCGGGGGGGCCCTGGAGTATTTT. The encoded protein is CASSRWTSGGALEYF.

The chain combines TRBV19 with TRBJ2-3, with D maybe TRBD2 (5 bases). The CDR3 consists of 14 residues. Germline values: CDR1 LNHDA, CDR2 SQIVND (reference sequence). V was cut by 7 bases and J by 0 bases, with 11 bases left in between. CDR3 coding DNA: TGTGCCAGTATCCCCCCGGGGAGCACAGATACGCAGTATTTT. It codes for CASIPPGSTDTQYF.

There are a few counts of this clonotype. The rearrangement joins TRBV5-5 to TRBJ2-7; weak D call: TRBD2 (6 bases). V lost 6 bases, J lost 4 bases, and 14 bases lay in between. The CDR3 sequence is 13 residues long. Germline CDR1 reads SGHKS; CDR2 reads YYEKEE (reference sequence). CDR3 in DNA: TGTGCCAGCACCCTAGGAGGGGATTACGAGCAGTACTTC. Translation: CASTLGGDYEQYF.

This clonotype came up many times. The junction departs from the called germline gene at one end, perhaps through a read error. V usage is TRBV5-1 and J usage is TRBJ2-3, with D tentatively TRBD1 (6 bases). The CDR3 loop spans 14 amino acids. Germline V gives CDR1 SGHRS, CDR2 YFSETQ. The CDR3 DNA reads as TGTGCCAGCAGCCTACGACAGGGCACAGATACGCAGTATTTT. Its translation is CASSLRQGTDTQYF.

This clonotype occurred many times. V gene TRBV18 combines with J gene TRBJ2-3; D is uncertain. Germline V gene lookup returns CDR1 KGHSH and CDR2 LQKENI. Trimming took off 4 bases at V and 4 bases at J, with 21 bases between the two ends. The CDR3 length is 17 residues. CDR3 sequence: CASSHINSEVPPDTQYF. As DNA, the CDR3 is TGTGCCAGCTCACATATTAATTCGGAAGTTCCTCCAGATACGCAGTATTTT.

This clonotype was observed many times. The J gene is TRBJ1-5, the V gene TRBV3-1; the D is unclear. With 1 base removed from V and 4 bases from J, the gap between germline ends came to 8 bases. CDR3 length: 14 amino acids. Germline V gene sequence: CDR1 LGHDT, CDR2 YNNKEL (reference sequence). CDR3 loop: CASSQGTTNQPQHF. CDR3 nucleotide sequence: TGTGCCAGCAGCCAAGGCACGACAAATCAGCCCCAGCATTTT.

This clonotype has a count of ten or more. V gene TRBV12-3 or TRBV12-4 combines with J gene TRBJ2-5; D is possibly TRBD1 or TRBD2 (5 bases each). The CDR3 length is 15 residues. The V end lost 4 bases, the J end lost 4 bases, and 16 bases lay between the germline ends. The CDR3 here is CASSSSGTPRETQYF. In DNA form, the CDR3 reads TGTGCCAGCAGTTCGTCCGGGACCCCGCGAGAGACCCAGTACTTC.

This clonotype was found many times. The CDR3 DNA reads TGTGCCAGCAGTACCGACAGGGGGGCCAATCAGCCCCAGCATTTT. Residues: CASSTDRGANQPQHF. The chain recombines TRBV28 with TRBJ1-5; 9 bases match TRBD1. Losses at the gene ends were 5 bases for V and 3 bases for J; bases not matched to a gene: 5. The germline V gene encodes CDR1 MDHEN and CDR2 SYDVKM. This CDR3 contains 15 residues.

This rearrangement joins TRBV3-1 to TRBJ1-3, with D tentatively TRBD1 (5 bases). Trimming removed 4 bases at V and 2 bases at J, with 18 bases between. The CDR3 loop spans 17 amino acids. Per germline, CDR1 LGHDT and CDR2 YNNKEL (reference sequence). Here the CDR3 DNA reads TGTGCCAGCAGCCCCCTTTCCGAGGGACTAGCTGGAAACACCATATATTTT. Translating gives CASSPLSEGLAGNTIYF.

This clonotype was seen ten or more times. The chain links TRBV20-1 to TRBJ1-2, with TRBD1 matching over 9 bases. Germline lookup yields CDR1 DFQATT and CDR2 SNEGSKA (reference sequence). The CDR3 has 13 amino acids. V gave up 3 bases and J gave up 6 bases; unmatched junction bases: 5. The CDR3 sequence is CSARARDRDGYTF. CDR3 bases: TGCAGTGCTAGGGCCCGGGACAGGGATGGCTACACCTTC.

The genes are TRBV3-1 and TRBJ1-1, with D perhaps TRBD1 (6 bases). V lost 2 bases to trimming and J lost 6 bases, with 10 bases between them. The CDR3 runs to 13 residues. Per the germline V gene, CDR1 is LGHDT and CDR2 is YNNKEL (reference sequence). CDR3 residues: CASSQYGGAEAFF. The DNA of the CDR3 is TGTGCCAGCAGCCAATATGGGGGCGCTGAAGCTTTCTTT. The full variable domain, its missing parts supplied by reference TRBV3-1 and TRBJ1-1, is DTAVSQTPKYLVTQMGNDKSIKCEQNLGHDTMYWYKQDSKKFLKIMFSYNNKELIINETVPNRFSPKSPDKAHLNLHINSLELGDSAVYFCASSQYGGAEAFFGQGTRLTVV.

This clonotype was found many times. The chain links TRBV28 to TRBJ2-5; a possible D gene is TRBD2 (6 bases). The CDR3 totals 14 residues. Trimming left V 8 bases short and J 3 bases short, with 16 bases between. Germline V gives CDR1 MDHEN, CDR2 SYDVKM. The CDR3: CASSGGGWEETQYF. The CDR3 DNA reads TGTGCCAGCTCCGGTGGGGGGTGGGAAGAGACCCAGTACTTC.

The table lists this clonotype with many counts. The rearrangement joins TRBV27 to TRBJ2-7; D is perhaps TRBD1 (5 bases). V lost 8 bases and J 3 bases, leaving 8 bases between the germline ends. Germline V gives CDR1 MNHEY, CDR2 SMNVEV (reference sequence). The CDR3 runs to 11 residues. In nucleotides, the CDR3 is TGTGCCAGCGGCAGGGACTACGAGCAGTACTTC. Its translation is CASGRDYEQYF.

This clonotype came up many times. The chain has TRBV19 and TRBJ1-1; no reliable D call. V was clipped by 5 bases and J by 1 base, with 11 bases between them. Germline loops: CDR1 LNHDA, CDR2 SQIVND (reference sequence). The CDR3 length is 14 residues. CDR3: CASSSRMANTEAFF. The CDR3 DNA reads TGTGCCAGTAGTTCACGAATGGCGAACACTGAAGCTTTCTTT.